This passage covers 19 T cell receptor beta chains from one sample sequenced in a study of control samples from healthy donors and cancer patients. Repertoires were generated with immunoSEQ multiplex PCR, while TCRdb's copy carries only in-frame clones and drops some. The sample holds roughly 120,000 clones, approximately 87% seen once. The sequencing sample was made of blood. Receptor source: a man aged 25 to 40 in good health.

The chain joins TRBV18 to TRBJ1-5; D not resolved. Trimming took off 4 bases at V and 5 bases at J, with 12 bases between the two ends. CDR3 length: 14 amino acids. In germline, CDR1 is KGHSH, CDR2 LQKENI. The CDR3 loop is CASSLETLDQPQHF. The CDR3 bases are TGTGCCAGCTCACTTGAGACACTCGATCAGCCCCAGCATTTT.

This clone is a singleton in its sample. The chain has TRBV9 and TRBJ1-3, with 9 bases aligning to TRBD1. Trimming removed 3 bases from V and 4 bases from J; junction bases left unmatched: 11. The germline gives CDR1 SGDLS, CDR2 YYNGEE. The CDR3 is 17 residues long. As DNA, the CDR3 is TGTGCCAGCAGCGGATCCGGGACAGGGAGGATGGGAAACACCATATATTTT. Translated, it gives CASSGSGTGRMGNTIYF.

This clone was recorded a few times. The chain employs TRBV20-1 and TRBJ1-2; TRBD1 is a possible D gene (5 bases). This CDR3 has 11 residues. Germline V lookup: CDR1 DFQATT, CDR2 SNEGSKA (reference sequence). CDR3 residues: CRASRGNGYTF. In nucleotides, the CDR3 is TGCAGGGCGTCGAGGGGCAATGGCTACACCTTC.

The chain joins TRBV14 to TRBJ1-1; D is undetermined. The germline V and J ends were trimmed by 2 bases and 3 bases, with 13 bases remaining between them. The CDR3 spans 15 residues. From germline, CDR1 is SGHDN and CDR2 FVKESK. CDR3 sequence: CASSQKELWDTEAFF. In DNA form, the CDR3 reads TGTGCCAGCAGCCAAAAAGAGCTCTGGGACACTGAAGCTTTCTTT.

The CDR3 here is CASSPWTGGANAETQYF. CDR3 nucleotides: TGTGCCAGCAGCCCTTGGACAGGGGGCGCGAATGCGGAGACCCAGTACTTC. The rearrangement joins TRBV7-7 to TRBJ2-5; 11 positions agree with TRBD1. V lost 5 bases and J lost 5; bases outside the gene matches: 13. This CDR3 spans 17 amino acids. Germline CDR1 and CDR2: SSHAT and FNYEAQ (reference sequence).

The chain joins TRBV30 to TRBJ1-5; a possible D gene is TRBD1 (5 bases). Germline V gives CDR1 GTSNPN, CDR2 SVGIG (reference sequence). CDR3 length: 16 amino acids. V lost 0 bases and J lost 2, with 14 bases in between. The CDR3 region has the DNA TGTGCCTGGAGTGTACTAGGGGCTATGGGCAATCAGCCCCAGCATTTT. Translated, it gives CAWSVLGAMGNQPQHF.

The rearrangement links TRBV5-1 to TRBJ2-5; D is perhaps TRBD2 (6 bases). V shed 3 bases and J shed 1 base, with 16 bases lying between them. CDR3 length: 16 residues. CDR1 is SGHRS and CDR2 is YFSETQ in the germline V gene. The chain's CDR3 is CASSSALSSGQETQYF. The CDR3 region has the DNA TGCGCCAGCAGCTCGGCGTTGAGTAGCGGCCAAGAGACCCAGTACTTC. The full variable domain, completed using reference TRBV5-1 and TRBJ2-5, is KAGVTQTPRYLIKTRGQQVTLSCSPISGHRSVSWYQQTPGQGLQFLFEYFSETQRNKGNFPGRFSGRQFSNSRSEMNVSTLELGDSALYLCASSSALSSGQETQYFGPGTRLLVL.

This rearrangement joins TRBV15 to TRBJ1-1; D unclear. The CDR3 contains 15 residues. V was pared by 6 bases and J by 0 bases, with 14 bases between. Per germline, CDR1 LNHNV and CDR2 YYDKDF (reference sequence). CDR3 DNA sequence: TGTGCCACCAGTCGAGATCGGGCCCTGAACACTGAAGCTTTCTTT. Translation gives CATSRDRALNTEAFF.

The chain uses TRBV4-1 and TRBJ2-5, with a possible D match to TRBD2 (7 bases). CDR1 is MGHRA and CDR2 is YSYEKL in the germline V gene. V was shortened by 0 bases and J by 5 bases, with 25 bases between the two germline ends. CDR3 length: 19 amino acids. The CDR3 spells CASSQDPAGADFGVETQYF. CDR3 DNA: TGCGCCAGCAGCCAAGATCCCGCGGGGGCCGATTTTGGTGTGGAGACCCAGTACTTC.

By share, this clone ranks as medium-sized (0.01 to 0.1%). The gene calls are TRBV3-1 (or the pseudogene TRBV3-2) and TRBJ2-5, with D uncertain. Trimming pared 2 bases from V and 5 bases from J, leaving 9 bases between. The CDR3 is 13 amino acids. Germline loops: CDR1 LGHDT, CDR2 YNNKEL (reference sequence). CDR3 DNA sequence: TGTGCCAGCAGCCAAACTATAGGGGAGACCCAGTACTTC. Translation: CASSQTIGETQYF.

The genes are TRBV5-1 and TRBJ2-7; 11 positions agree with TRBD1. The CDR3 sequence is 16 residues long. The germline CDR1 and CDR2 sequences are SGHRS and YFSETQ. J was trimmed by 2 bases and V by 0 bases; bases with no gene match: 4. CDR3: CASSLEAGQGAYEQYF. The CDR3 nucleotides read TGCGCCAGCAGCTTGGAGGCGGGACAGGGGGCCTACGAGCAGTACTTC.

The gene calls are TRBV6-5 and TRBJ2-1, with 8 bases that match TRBD2. The V and J ends lost 8 bases and 2 bases, in that order; junction bases with no gene match: 5. Germline V CDR1 and CDR2: MNHEY, SVGAGI. The CDR3 is 14 amino acids. As DNA, the CDR3 is TGTGCCAGCCGGGGGGGGCGACCCTACAATGAGCAGTTCTTC. Its translation: CASRGGRPYNEQFF.

This clone was seen a single time. The rearrangement joins TRBV11-2 to TRBJ1-6, with 12 bases fitting TRBD1. Germline CDR1 is SGHAT and CDR2 is FQNNGV. The trim removed 1 base at V and 8 bases at J, leaving 3 bases unmatched. CDR3 length equals 16 residues. CDR3: CASSLGGTGGYSPLHF. In DNA, the CDR3 is TGTGCCAGCAGCTTAGGAGGGACAGGGGGCTATTCACCCCTCCACTTT.

The gene calls are TRBV5-1 and TRBJ2-1; 7 bases line up with TRBD1. This CDR3 has 13 residues. Germline CDR1 is SGHRS and CDR2 is YFSETQ. Trimming took 4 bases from V and 7 from J; bases not matched to a gene: 5. The CDR3 DNA is TGCGCCAGCAGCCCATCCAGGGGGAATGAGCAGTTCTTC. Protein product: CASSPSRGNEQFF.

Details on this clone: Different DNA sequences within this sample yield the same CDR3. This chain links TRBV19 with TRBJ1-5; 9 bases are a match to TRBD1. The CDR3 covers 14 residues. Looked up from germline, CDR1 is LNHDA and CDR2 is SQIVND (reference sequence). Losses at the gene ends were 6 bases for V and 7 bases for J; bases not matched to a gene: 7. The CDR3 reads CASSRGQGTQPQHF. CDR3 sequence (DNA): TGTGCCAGTAGCAGGGGACAGGGAACACAGCCCCAGCATTTT.

This rearrangement joins TRBV7-3 to TRBJ1-1, with unresolved D. Germline V gene data show CDR1 as SGHTA and CDR2 as FQGTGA. The CDR3 is 13 amino acids. The germline V and J ends were trimmed by 5 bases and 2 bases, with 9 bases remaining between them. As DNA, the CDR3 is TGTGCCAGCAGCCAACAGTCAAACACTGAAGCTTTCTTT. It encodes CASSQQSNTEAFF.

The V gene is TRBV11-2, the J gene TRBJ2-1; TRBD1 is a possible D gene (7 bases). The CDR3 totals 13 residues. Looked up from germline, CDR1 is SGHAT and CDR2 is FQNNGV. V lost 2 bases and J 6 bases, leaving 8 bases between the germline ends. This chain's CDR3 is CASSLQGGNEQFF. CDR3 coding DNA: TGTGCCAGCAGCTTACAGGGGGGCAATGAGCAGTTCTTC.

This chain joins TRBV12-5 and TRBJ1-2, with D perhaps TRBD1 (5 bases). V dropped 1 base and J dropped 7 bases, with 10 bases sitting between them. Germline V gene data show CDR1 as LGHNT and CDR2 as FRNRAP. This CDR3 has 13 amino acids. As DNA, the CDR3 is TGTGCTAGTGGTTTGGAGCAGGGCGGTGGCTACACCTTC. Protein sequence: CASGLEQGGGYTF.

The gene calls are TRBV28 and TRBJ2-1; D remains ambiguous. This CDR3 has 11 amino acids. The germline V gene encodes CDR1 MDHEN and CDR2 SYDVKM. V lost 2 bases and J 7 bases, leaving 3 bases between the germline ends. The CDR3 sequence: CASSLLNEQFF. The CDR3 DNA is TGTGCCAGCAGTTTACTGAATGAGCAGTTCTTC.